This is a list of T cell receptor beta chains from one sample in a study of control samples from healthy donors and cancer patients. Sequenced by immunoSEQ multiplex PCR; TCRdb stores in-frame clones only, minus some. The sample holds 100,000 to 150,000 clones, around 87% seen once. Sequencing was done on a sample of blood. The receptors originated from a man aged 35-49 years in good health. The CDR3 runs from the conserved cysteine through the conserved F or W. D genes are given only for firm matches. Size is stated for part of the rows, as once, few or many counts, or as a class when the clone is expanded.

CDR3nt: TGCGCCAGCAGCCAAGGTACAGCCCTGGGTTCACCCCTCCACTTT
CDR3aa: CASSQGTALGSPLHF
d_gene: NA
v_gene: TRBV4-1
len: 15
j_gene: TRBJ1-6
abundance: many

CDR3nt: TGTGCCAGCAGCGTAGCTCATGGTGGCGGGACGGAGACCCAGTACTTC
CDR3aa: CASSVAHGGGTETQYF
d_gene: NA
v_gene: TRBV9
len: 16
j_gene: TRBJ2-5
abundance: once

CDR3nt: TGTGCCAGCAGTCTCCACACAGCAACTAATGAAAAACTGTTTTTT
CDR3aa: CASSLHTATNEKLFF
d_gene: NA
v_gene: TRBV6-2/TRBV6-3
len: 15
j_gene: TRBJ1-4
abundance: NA

CDR3nt: TGTGCCAGCAGTTACGGACCGAGCACAGATACGCAGTATTTT
CDR3aa: CASSYGPSTDTQYF
d_gene: NA
v_gene: TRBV6-2/TRBV6-3
len: 14
j_gene: TRBJ2-3
abundance: NA

CDR3nt: TGTGCCAGCTCACCCAACACAGGGAATAATCAGCCCCAGCATTTT
CDR3aa: CASSPNTGNNQPQHF
d_gene: NA
v_gene: TRBV18
len: 15
j_gene: TRBJ1-5
abundance: NA

CDR3nt: TGTGCCAGCAGCTTCAGGGAAGATAACACTGAAGCTTTCTTT
CDR3aa: CASSFREDNTEAFF
d_gene: NA
v_gene: TRBV7-2
len: 14
j_gene: TRBJ1-1
abundance: NA

CDR3nt: TGCGCCAGCAGCCTCACCGGGACTAGCGGGGGCACAGATACGCAGTATTTT
CDR3aa: CASSLTGTSGGTDTQYF
d_gene: TRBD2
v_gene: TRBV5-1
len: 17
j_gene: TRBJ2-3
abundance: NA

CDR3nt: TGTGCCACCAGTGATTTGGCCAGGCACGTCTCCTACGAGCAGTACTTC
CDR3aa: CATSDLARHVSYEQYF
d_gene: NA
v_gene: TRBV24-1
len: 16
j_gene: TRBJ2-7
abundance: NA

CDR3nt: TGTGCCAGCAGCCCGACAGAATCTGGAAACACCATATATTTT
CDR3aa: CASSPTESGNTIYF
d_gene: NA
v_gene: TRBV6-6
len: 14
j_gene: TRBJ1-3
abundance: NA

CDR3nt: TGTGCCAGCAAAGATTTCCACACAGATACGCAGTATTTT
CDR3aa: CASKDFHTDTQYF
d_gene: NA
v_gene: TRBV6-5
len: 13
j_gene: TRBJ2-3
abundance: NA

CDR3nt: TGTGCCAGCTCACCAAGGCCCAGGGGGCAAAATCAGCCCCAGCATTTT
CDR3aa: CASSPRPRGQNQPQHF
d_gene: TRBD1
v_gene: TRBV18
len: 16
j_gene: TRBJ1-5
abundance: NA

CDR3nt: TGTGCCAGCAGTGAATTTGGCGGCCGCGAAGAGACCCAGTACTTC
CDR3aa: CASSEFGGREETQYF
d_gene: NA
v_gene: TRBV6-1
len: 15
j_gene: TRBJ2-5
abundance: once

CDR3nt: TGTGCCAGCAGCTTGGACAGGGGCTACAATGAGCAGTTCTTC
CDR3aa: CASSLDRGYNEQFF
d_gene: TRBD1
v_gene: TRBV5-5
len: 14
j_gene: TRBJ2-1
abundance: NA

CDR3nt: TGTGCCAGCAGCCCGCAGGGGGCCGGGTATGGCTACACCTTC
CDR3aa: CASSPQGAGYGYTF
d_gene: NA
v_gene: TRBV21-1
len: 14
j_gene: TRBJ1-2
abundance: NA

CDR3nt: TGTGCCACGCAGGAGGGCAACGAGCAGTACTTC
CDR3aa: CATQEGNEQYF
d_gene: NA
v_gene: TRBV24-1
len: 11
j_gene: TRBJ2-7
abundance: NA

CDR3nt: TGTGCCATCAGTGAGTCACCAGGATGGCGTCTGAACACTGAAGCTTTCTTT
CDR3aa: CAISESPGWRLNTEAFF
d_gene: NA
v_gene: TRBV10-3
len: 17
j_gene: TRBJ1-1
abundance: NA

CDR3nt: TGTGCCAGCAGCGTAGGAGGAGACCCAAGGGCTGAAGCTTTCTTT
CDR3aa: CASSVGGDPRAEAFF
d_gene: NA
v_gene: TRBV9
len: 15
j_gene: TRBJ1-1
abundance: NA

CDR3nt: TGTGCCAGCAGCCCGACAGGGGGTACTAATGAAAAACTGTTTTTT
CDR3aa: CASSPTGGTNEKLFF
d_gene: TRBD1
v_gene: TRBV6-5
len: 15
j_gene: TRBJ1-4
abundance: NA

CDR3nt: TGTGCCAGCAGCCGACAGGGGCCTGAAGCTTTCTTT
CDR3aa: CASSRQGPEAFF
d_gene: TRBD1
v_gene: TRBV11-3
len: 12
j_gene: TRBJ1-1
abundance: NA

CDR3nt: TGCGCCAGCAGCCCTGGACAGGGGCGGAACACTGAAGCTTTCTTT
CDR3aa: CASSPGQGRNTEAFF
d_gene: TRBD1
v_gene: TRBV4-1
len: 15
j_gene: TRBJ1-1
abundance: NA

CDR3nt: TGCGCCAGCAGCTTATTTCCTGGGGAATACAATGAGCAGTTCTTC
CDR3aa: CASSLFPGEYNEQFF
d_gene: NA
v_gene: TRBV5-1
len: 15
j_gene: TRBJ2-1
abundance: NA

CDR3nt: TGTGCCAGCAGATTGGGGGACAGGGCACGTTTCACCTTC
CDR3aa: CASRLGDRARFTF
d_gene: TRBD1
v_gene: TRBV12-3/TRBV12-4
len: 13
j_gene: TRBJ1-2
abundance: NA

CDR3nt: TGTGCCAGCAGCTTAGGAAGCGGGGGGGTCAATGAGCAGTTCTTC
CDR3aa: CASSLGSGGVNEQFF
d_gene: TRBD2
v_gene: TRBV7-2
len: 15
j_gene: TRBJ2-1
abundance: NA

CDR3nt: TGCGCCAGCAGCTTGGTAGTGCCGAGTAATGAGCAGTTCTTC
CDR3aa: CASSLVVPSNEQFF
d_gene: NA
v_gene: TRBV5-1
len: 14
j_gene: TRBJ2-1
abundance: NA

CDR3nt: TGTGCCAGCAGTTTATCCGGGACAGGGGCCGATACCCAGCATTTT
CDR3aa: CASSLSGTGADTQHF
d_gene: TRBD1
v_gene: TRBV27
len: 15
j_gene: TRBJ1-5
abundance: NA

CDR3nt: TGTGCCAGCAGCTCCGGAGGTGGCACTGAAGCTTTCTTT
CDR3aa: CASSSGGGTEAFF
d_gene: NA
v_gene: TRBV7-3
len: 13
j_gene: TRBJ1-1
abundance: NA

CDR3nt: TGTGCCAGCAGCTTAGGTTTGTGGCCGAACACTGAAGCTTTCTTT
CDR3aa: CASSLGLWPNTEAFF
d_gene: NA
v_gene: TRBV7-2
len: 15
j_gene: TRBJ1-1
abundance: NA

CDR3nt: TGTGCTAGTGGTTTGTCGTATGGCCTAACCTTC
CDR3aa: CASGLSYGLTF
d_gene: NA
v_gene: TRBV12-5
len: 11
j_gene: TRBJ1-2
abundance: NA

CDR3nt: TGTGCCAGCAGCTATAGACTTCAAGCCGGCGACTCACCCCTCCACTTT
CDR3aa: CASSYRLQAGDSPLHF
d_gene: NA
v_gene: TRBV5-6
len: 16
j_gene: TRBJ1-6
abundance: NA

CDR3nt: TGCGCCAGCAGAAACACGGGACAGGGGTCAATGCGTGGGAACACTGAAGCTTTCTTT
CDR3aa: CASRNTGQGSMRGNTEAFF
d_gene: TRBD1
v_gene: TRBV5-1
len: 19
j_gene: TRBJ1-1
abundance: NA

CDR3nt: TGTGCCAGCACCCCCCACAGGGACACTGAAGCTTTCTTT
CDR3aa: CASTPHRDTEAFF
d_gene: NA
v_gene: TRBV12-3/TRBV12-4
len: 13
j_gene: TRBJ1-1
abundance: NA

CDR3nt: TGTGCCAGCACCTTTAAGGGGGGATCTAGCACAGATACGCAGTATTTT
CDR3aa: CASTFKGGSSTDTQYF
d_gene: NA
v_gene: TRBV25-1
len: 16
j_gene: TRBJ2-3
abundance: NA

CDR3nt: TGTGCCACCAGTGATTTTCAAGCAGGGATCTATGGCTACACCTTC
CDR3aa: CATSDFQAGIYGYTF
d_gene: NA
v_gene: TRBV24-1
len: 15
j_gene: TRBJ1-2
abundance: NA

CDR3nt: TGTGCCAGCAGCTCCACTCGACGGACAGCTTCCGGGGCAGATACGCAGTATTTT
CDR3aa: CASSSTRRTASGADTQYF
d_gene: NA
v_gene: TRBV11-2
len: 18
j_gene: TRBJ2-3
abundance: NA

CDR3nt: TGTGCCAGCAGTCTCCCACCGGGACACCAAGAGACCCAGTACTTC
CDR3aa: CASSLPPGHQETQYF
d_gene: NA
v_gene: TRBV21-1
len: 15
j_gene: TRBJ2-5
abundance: NA

CDR3nt: TGTGCCAGCAGCTTAACCCCGGACAGTTTGAACACTGAAGCTTTCTTT
CDR3aa: CASSLTPDSLNTEAFF
d_gene: NA
v_gene: TRBV7-3
len: 16
j_gene: TRBJ1-1
abundance: NA

CDR3nt: TGTGCCAGCAGCGCGGACAGGGTTGGGCTCGGGCACGAGCAGTACTTC
CDR3aa: CASSADRVGLGHEQYF
d_gene: TRBD1
v_gene: TRBV5-4
len: 16
j_gene: TRBJ2-7
abundance: NA

CDR3nt: TGTGCCAGCAGACCAGACAGGGGAGCTAACTATGGCTACACCTTC
CDR3aa: CASRPDRGANYGYTF
d_gene: TRBD1
v_gene: TRBV27
len: 15
j_gene: TRBJ1-2
abundance: NA

CDR3nt: TGTGCCAGCAGTGAAGGGGGACTAGCGGGGGATAGCACAGATACGCAGTATTTT
CDR3aa: CASSEGGLAGDSTDTQYF
d_gene: TRBD2
v_gene: TRBV25-1
len: 18
j_gene: TRBJ2-3
abundance: NA

CDR3nt: TGTGCCAGCAACAGGATAGGGGGCTGGGAGAACACTGAAGCTTTCTTT
CDR3aa: CASNRIGGWENTEAFF
d_gene: TRBD1
v_gene: TRBV7-2
len: 16
j_gene: TRBJ1-1
abundance: NA

CDR3nt: TGTGCCAGCAGCTTGGACTTTTTCAATGAGCAGTTCTTC
CDR3aa: CASSLDFFNEQFF
d_gene: NA
v_gene: TRBV11-3
len: 13
j_gene: TRBJ2-1
abundance: NA

CDR3nt: TGTGCCAGCAGTGTGGACAGCGGACCAGGTCAGCCCCAGCATTTT
CDR3aa: CASSVDSGPGQPQHF
d_gene: NA
v_gene: TRBV2
len: 15
j_gene: TRBJ1-5
abundance: NA

CDR3nt: TGTGCCAGCTCACCACCAATCAGGGCAGAAGCTTTCTTT
CDR3aa: CASSPPIRAEAFF
d_gene: NA
v_gene: TRBV18
len: 13
j_gene: TRBJ1-1
abundance: NA

CDR3nt: TGTGCCAGCAGCTTGTGGAGCTCCTATAATTCACCCCTCCACTTT
CDR3aa: CASSLWSSYNSPLHF
d_gene: NA
v_gene: TRBV5-4
len: 15
j_gene: TRBJ1-6
abundance: NA

CDR3nt: TGTGCCAGCAGTAAATGGACAGGGTATGGCTACACCTTC
CDR3aa: CASSKWTGYGYTF
d_gene: TRBD1
v_gene: TRBV27
len: 13
j_gene: TRBJ1-2
abundance: once

CDR3nt: TGTGCCAGCAGTTACTACTCTCAGGGGTACGAGCAGTACTTC
CDR3aa: CASSYYSQGYEQYF
d_gene: NA
v_gene: TRBV6-2/TRBV6-3
len: 14
j_gene: TRBJ2-7
abundance: NA

CDR3nt: TGTGCCAGCAGTGATAATGGGGTTGGCTATGGCTACACCTTC
CDR3aa: CASSDNGVGYGYTF
d_gene: NA
v_gene: TRBV2
len: 14
j_gene: TRBJ1-2
abundance: NA

CDR3nt: TGTGCCAGCAGCTTAGTGTTCGGAGGGACCTATGGCTACACCTTC
CDR3aa: CASSLVFGGTYGYTF
d_gene: NA
v_gene: TRBV7-9
len: 15
j_gene: TRBJ1-2
abundance: NA